This entry concerns a single TCR beta chain. The data belong to a study of blood T cell repertoires in COVID-19. V lost 2 bases to trimming and J lost 1 base, with 8 bases between them. CDR1 WSHSY and CDR2 SAAADI come from the germline V gene. CDR3 size: 14 residues. The data were produced by immunoSEQ multiplex PCR, yet TCRdb's version contains in-frame clones alone and is incomplete. The sample contains fewer than 350,000 clones, less than 95% of which appear only once. Sample: PBMCs or T cells enriched from blood (not recorded which). This TCR was recovered from a man aged 40-49 years who had been exposed to COVID-19. V usage is TRBV10-2 and J usage is TRBJ1-1, with D perhaps matching TRBD1 (5 bases). The CDR3 sequence is CASSEQGWNTEAFF. The CDR3 DNA sequence: TGCGCCAGCAGTGAGCAGGGTTGGAACACTGAAGCTTTCTTT.